These 15 T cell receptor beta chains were sequenced from one sample in a study of T cell repertoires in ileal Crohn's disease. Using immunoSEQ multiplex PCR, the repertoire was profiled, and TCRdb retains in-frame clones only, with some absent. This table holds some 15,000 clones, more than 85% found once. The specimen was ileal tissue. Receptors originate from an adult with Crohn's disease.

DNA for the CDR3: TGCGCCAGCAGCCAAACCGGGACAGGCCCTTACGAGCAGTACTTC. Encoded protein: CASSQTGTGPYEQYF. The chain joins TRBV4-3 to TRBJ2-7; 8 bases match TRBD1. Trimming cost V 2 bases and J 4 bases; bases outside gene matches: 7. This CDR3 has 15 amino acids. Germline V gene sequence: CDR1 LGHNA, CDR2 YSLEER.

The chain uses TRBV7-2 and TRBJ2-2; D unclear. Per germline, CDR1 SGHTA and CDR2 FQGNSA. Trimming shortened V by 0 bases and J by 3 bases, and 8 bases separated the two germline ends. CDR3 size: 15 residues. The CDR3 is CASSLASTHTGELFF. The CDR3 DNA reads TGTGCCAGCAGCTTAGCCTCTACTCACACCGGGGAGCTGTTTTTT.

The CDR3 reads CASSADRVGYEQYF. The CDR3 nucleotides are TGTGCCAGCAGTGCGGACAGGGTTGGCTACGAGCAGTACTTC. The rearrangement joins TRBV27 to TRBJ2-7; 8 positions match TRBD1. There are 14 residues in the CDR3. After removal of 5 bases from V and 3 bases from J, the junction contained 6 bases not matched to a gene. Looked up from germline, CDR1 is MNHEY and CDR2 is SMNVEV (reference sequence).

The chain couples TRBV7-2 to TRBJ2-3, with D possibly being TRBD1 (6 bases). Trimming removed 4 bases from V and 4 bases from J, with 18 bases in between. There are 16 residues in the CDR3. Per the germline V gene, CDR1 is SGHTA and CDR2 is FQGNSA. CDR3 bases: TGTGCCAGCAGCTCCCGAAAAGGGGGTCTAGCAGATACGCAGTATTTT. This codes for CASSSRKGGLADTQYF.

This clone came up a few times. The chain carries TRBV7-8 and TRBJ2-3; 15 bases are a match to TRBD2. Germline V CDR1 and CDR2: SGHVS, FQNEAQ. The CDR3 is made up of 19 amino acids. Unmatched junction bases numbered 9, after V lost 5 bases and J lost 0 bases. The CDR3 DNA sequence: TGTGCCAGCAGCAATTTAGGACTAGCGGGGGGGGCGAGCACAGATACGCAGTATTTT. Amino acids: CASSNLGLAGGASTDTQYF.

This rearrangement joins TRBV5-5 to TRBJ2-4; 7 bases are a match to TRBD1. This CDR3 comprises 15 residues. CDR1 is SGHKS, CDR2 YYEKEE, per germline (reference sequence). The junction had 11 bases not matched to a gene; V was cut back by 4 bases and J by 7 bases. CDR3 in amino acids: CASSPQWDSGNIQYF. CDR3 DNA: TGTGCCAGCAGCCCTCAATGGGACAGTGGGAACATTCAGTACTTC.

The CDR3 loop is CASSLIQGGTEAFF. The CDR3 nucleotides read TGTGCCAGCAGCCTTATACAGGGTGGAACTGAAGCTTTCTTT. V usage is TRBV5-5 and J usage is TRBJ1-1, with a possible D match to TRBD1 (6 bases). The germline CDR1 and CDR2 sequences are SGHKS and YYEKEE (reference sequence). The CDR3 is 14 residues long. The V end was cut by 4 bases, the J end by 5 bases, with 15 bases between. The complete variable domain, with remaining parts taken from reference TRBV5-5 and TRBJ1-1, reads DAGVTQSPTHLIKTRGQQVTLRCSPISGHKSVSWYQQVLGQGPQFIFQYYEKEERGRGNFPDRFSARQFPNYSSELNVNALLLGDSALYLCASSLIQGGTEAFFGQGTRLTVV.

The genes are TRBV9 and TRBJ2-2; 11 bases map to TRBD1. The CDR3 totals 17 residues. The V gene's germline CDR1 is SGDLS and CDR2 YYNGEE. The ends lost 4 bases at V and 5 bases at J; junction bases unmatched: 10. The CDR3 spells CASSLLGQGVGTGELFF. The CDR3 DNA reads as TGTGCCAGCAGCCTACTGGGACAGGGGGTCGGAACCGGGGAGCTGTTTTTT.

This CDR3 is CASSSSDTQYF. The CDR3 DNA is TGTGCCAGCAGCTCCTCAGATACGCAGTATTTT. The chain recombines TRBV7-9 with TRBJ2-3; D ambiguous. This CDR3 has 11 residues. The V end was cut by 4 bases, the J end by 4 bases, with 3 bases between. Germline-derived CDR1 and CDR2 are SEHNR and FQNEAQ (reference sequence).

The J gene is TRBJ2-3, the V gene TRBV7-2, with D maybe TRBD2 (6 bases). V was pared by 5 bases and J by 0 bases, with 9 bases between. Germline-derived CDR1 and CDR2 are SGHTA and FQGNSA. The CDR3 contains 14 residues. The DNA of the CDR3 is TGTGCCAGCAGCATGGGGACTAGCACAGATACGCAGTATTTT. This translates into CASSMGTSTDTQYF.

The gene calls are TRBV11-2 and TRBJ2-7, with 9 bases matching TRBD1. The V and J ends lost 4 bases and 6 bases, in that order; junction bases with no gene match: 7. Germline CDR1 is SGHAT and CDR2 is FQNNGV. The CDR3 spans 14 residues. The CDR3 is CASSSWDRAREQYF. The CDR3 nucleotides are TGTGCCAGCAGCTCTTGGGACAGGGCCCGCGAGCAGTACTTC.

The genes are TRBV19 and TRBJ1-2; D gene uncertain. The germline V gene encodes CDR1 LNHDA and CDR2 SQIVND (reference sequence). Trimming left V 5 bases short and J 4 bases short, with 5 bases between. CDR3 length: 11 residues. CDR3 sequence reads: CASSLAYGYTF. CDR3 bases: TGTGCCAGTAGTTTGGCCTATGGCTACACCTTC.

This clone was observed a single time. CDR3: CASSPNMGGNQPQHF. DNA of the CDR3: TGTGCCAGCAGCCCCAACATGGGCGGCAATCAGCCCCAGCATTTT. This sequence joins TRBV7-9 and TRBJ1-5; D gene unclear. The CDR3 loop spans 15 amino acids. Germline V CDR1 and CDR2: SEHNR, FQNEAQ (reference sequence). Trimming removed 5 bases from V and 2 bases from J, with 13 bases in between.

This sequence joins TRBV5-1 and TRBJ2-3; TRBD2 matches at 12 bases. CDR1 SGHRS and CDR2 YFSETQ come from the germline V gene. The CDR3 extends over 18 amino acids. The J segment lost 0 bases and the V segment lost 0 bases, leaving 5 bases of the junction unmatched. In DNA form, the CDR3 reads TGCGCCAGCAGCTTGGCGGCTAGCGGGGGGGCTAGCACAGATACGCAGTATTTT. Protein sequence: CASSLAASGGASTDTQYF.

This chain uses TRBV30 with TRBJ2-1; D not certain. Looked up from germline, CDR1 is GTSNPN and CDR2 is SVGIG (reference sequence). Trimming took 2 bases from V and 2 from J, leaving 10 bases between them. The length of the CDR3 is 14 residues. CDR3 nucleotides: TGTGCCTGGAGTACGACAAGCCCCTACAATGAGCAGTTCTTC. Protein sequence: CAWSTTSPYNEQFF.